This T cell receptor (beta chain) was identified during a study of identical twins (dated by TCRdb to about 2016). As for the study more broadly: TCR alpha and beta repertoires from monozygotic twins, unrelated adults of various ages and cord blood were deep-sequenced to test whether fetal clonotypes persist. To rule out contamination, the twin experiments were replicated at different times with different library preparation protocols.

The germline V gene yields ENHRY for CDR1 and SYGVKD for CDR2. The CDR3 has 14 amino acids, counting the end cysteine and phenylalanine. The CDR3 DNA has 42 bases and is translated from base 1. Trimming takes 6 bases off V and 5 bases off J; junction bases not matched to a gene: 5. The library was made by 5' RACE. TCRdb shows the sequencer as Illumina HiSeq 2000. A universal primer binding site was introduced by template switching, and a unique molecular identifier was present in the final cDNA, enabling accurate counting of TCR cDNA molecules. First-strand cDNA for TCR alpha and beta chains was synthesized from specific primers in the conserved constant-segment region. Each cDNA library was double barcoded, with a SMART-Mk sample barcode plus Illumina barcodes, to control for contamination. TruSeq adapter sequences, together with Illumina sample barcodes, were added in two successive PCR steps. TCR alpha and beta cDNA libraries were sequenced on the Illumina HiSeq platform with custom primers. The authors' pipeline ran thus. MiGEC was used to process raw reads and extract unique molecular identifiers, and MiXCR was used to find CDR3 positions. For each individual, recombination models were inferred using an EM algorithm with the repgenHMM and IGoR tools. The tcR package in R was used for shared clonotype analysis, with sharing normalized by the product of cloneset sizes. To study raw recombination without the effects of thymic and clonal selection, out-of-frame nonproductive sequences were analyzed. TCRdb reprocessing: public reads trimmed at Q25 with fastp, clones called with MiXCR, in-frame beta chains kept. Rows are unified per CDR3 protein, each entry keeping the most common DNA and genes. TCRdb, rather than the study authors, made the V and J calls. Within this sample are 540,000 or so distinct CDR3 sequences, with approximately 20% of them counted one time only. The top ten clones comprise approximately 0.52% of the sample.

Every donor in the study was a healthy Caucasian. The twin cohort comprised three pairs of female monozygotic twins, all aged about 18 to 29 years. CD4+ and CD8+ T cell populations were isolated with positive isolation kits from Invitrogen. This clonotype was detected only a few times. Its antigen is currently not known. Base qualities were left out, and no much larger clone turns up one base away. The study at large found these results: Out-of-frame TCR alpha sharing in monozygotic twins was systematically underestimated by recombination models, whereas sharing between unrelated individuals was in agreement with the recombination models. Out-of-frame TCR alpha sequences shared between twins showed an excess of low generation-probability sequences compared with coincidental sharing between unrelated individuals. Because the same donors could not be followed over many years, the conclusions depended on cross-sectional statistical analysis. Excess twin sharing in beta out-of-frame sequences was weaker because fewer shared sequences lowered the signal-to-noise ratio. Fewer insertions were carried by abundant cord blood beta clonotypes, a similar but weaker trend appeared in young adult naive repertoires, and no such trend appeared in memory repertoires. Invariant T cells such as MAIT and iNKT could partly confound zero-insertion analyses, although diverse VJ usage argued against such confounding for most clonotypes.

These data were also reused for a study on yellow fever vaccine responses in identical twins. The other study reports the following: The T cell response to vaccination in identical twins was reported by the authors to appear partly convergent and partly personalized. In the study, vaccine-responding T cell clones were precisely tracked in identical twins.

The chain was built from TRBV10-3 and TRBJ2-3; 10 nucleotides in the junction match TRBD2. This receptor was taken from a woman aged 18-30 years in good health. Material for sequencing was CD4+ T cells sorted from blood. In nucleotides, the sequence is TGTGCCATCAGATCACCTAGCGGGAGAGATACGCAGTATTTT. The encoded protein is CAIRSPSGRDTQYF.